These 4 T cell receptor beta chains were all obtained from the same sample, sequenced in a study of CD8 T cells in Susac syndrome (dated by TCRdb to the late 2010s). Receptor amplification or capture employed the immunoSEQ multiplex PCR assay. RNA was extracted using the RNeasy kit, and roughly 0.5 to 1 ug of the RNA was reverse transcribed with random hexamers. TCRdb redid the processing of the public reads, applying fastp at Q25 and MiXCR, and retained in-frame beta chains. Merged by CDR3 protein, the rows form single entries marked with the most common genes and DNA. This sample is represented by about 440,000 distinct CDR3 sequences; 75% to 90% of them were singletons. Of the sample, approximately 0.11% falls within the top ten clones. The specimen sequenced was CD8+ T cells from PBMCs. These receptors were obtained from a human donor with multiple sclerosis.

This chain connects TRBV24-1 to TRBJ1-5; D remains unclear. Germline CDR1 is KGHDR and CDR2 is SFDVKD. The V end lost 3 bases, the J end lost 3 bases, and 8 bases lay between the germline ends. This CDR3 comprises 14 residues. The CDR3 region has the DNA TGTGCCACCAGTGATGGGCAGTCCAATCAGCCCCAGCATTTT. Translating it yields CATSDGQSNQPQHF.

J is TRBJ2-1 and V is TRBV27; no clear D. Per the germline V gene, CDR1 is MNHEY and CDR2 is SMNVEV (reference sequence). Deletions cut 1 base from V and 7 bases from J, with 11 bases between. The length of the CDR3 is 14 residues. The DNA of the CDR3 is TGTGCCAGCAGTTTATGGTCCCAACCGAATGAGCAGTTCTTC. This encodes CASSLWSQPNEQFF.

This chain links TRBV7-9 with TRBJ1-5; D is unresolved. Germline CDR1 SEHNR, CDR2 FQNEAQ (reference sequence). The CDR3 is made up of 13 amino acids. Trimming cost V 3 bases and J 7 bases, with 10 bases left between them. CDR3 in amino acids: CASSFQHEQPQHF. CDR3 coding DNA: TGTGCCAGCAGCTTTCAGCATGAGCAGCCCCAGCATTTT.

The rearrangement uses TRBV30 and TRBJ2-7; D ambiguous. Trimming removed 2 bases at V and 7 bases at J, with 9 bases between. The CDR3 is 11 amino acids. Germline V gene lookup returns CDR1 GTSNPN and CDR2 SVGIG (reference sequence). The CDR3 nucleotides are TGTGCCTGGAGTTACGCTTTTGAGCAGTACTTC. Its protein is CAWSYAFEQYF.